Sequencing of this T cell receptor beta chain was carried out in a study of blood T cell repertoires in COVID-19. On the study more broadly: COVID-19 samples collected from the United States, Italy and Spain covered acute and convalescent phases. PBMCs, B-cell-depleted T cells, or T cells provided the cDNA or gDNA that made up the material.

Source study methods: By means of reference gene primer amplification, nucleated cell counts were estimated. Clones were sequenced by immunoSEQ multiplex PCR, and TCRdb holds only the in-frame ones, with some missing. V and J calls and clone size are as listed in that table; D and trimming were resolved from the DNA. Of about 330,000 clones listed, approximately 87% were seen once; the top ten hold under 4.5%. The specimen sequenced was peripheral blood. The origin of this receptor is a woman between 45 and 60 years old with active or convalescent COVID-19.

The CDR3 is CASSQAQGSQETQYF. CDR3 DNA sequence: TGTGCCAGCAGCCAAGCCCAGGGGAGTCAAGAGACCCAGTACTTC. V is TRBV4-2 and J is TRBJ2-5; D is perhaps TRBD1 (6 bases). Germline V lookup: CDR1 LGHNA, CDR2 YNFKEQ. V lost 1 base and J 2 bases, leaving 11 bases between the germline ends. The CDR3 contains 15 residues.